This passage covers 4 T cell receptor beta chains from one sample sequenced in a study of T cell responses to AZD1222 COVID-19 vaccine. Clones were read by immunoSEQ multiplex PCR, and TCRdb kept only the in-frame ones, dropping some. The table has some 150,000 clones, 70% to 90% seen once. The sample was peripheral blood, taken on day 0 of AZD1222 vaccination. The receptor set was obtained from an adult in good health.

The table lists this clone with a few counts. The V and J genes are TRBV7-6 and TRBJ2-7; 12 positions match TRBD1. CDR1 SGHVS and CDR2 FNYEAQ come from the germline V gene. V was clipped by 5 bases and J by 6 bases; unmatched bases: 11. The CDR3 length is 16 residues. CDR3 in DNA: TGTGCCAGCAGCACAGGTTCCGGGACAGGGGGCTCCGAGCAGTACTTC. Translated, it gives CASSTGSGTGGSEQYF.

DNA for the CDR3: TGTGCCAGTATGCGGGGGGTTTTGAACACTGAAGCTTTCTTT. As protein: CASMRGVLNTEAFF. This chain joins TRBV19 and TRBJ1-1; tentative D call: TRBD1 (5 bases). The germline V gene has CDR1 LNHDA and CDR2 SQIVND (reference sequence). This CDR3 is built from 14 residues. V lost 7 bases to trimming and J lost 0 bases, with 12 bases between them.

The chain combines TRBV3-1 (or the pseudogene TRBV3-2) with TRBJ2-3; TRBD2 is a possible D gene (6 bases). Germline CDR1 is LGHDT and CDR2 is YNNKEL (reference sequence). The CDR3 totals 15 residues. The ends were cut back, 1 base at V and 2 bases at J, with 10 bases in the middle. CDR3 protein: CASSQGPGLTDTQYF. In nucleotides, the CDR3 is TGTGCCAGCAGCCAAGGCCCGGGACTCACAGATACGCAGTATTTT.

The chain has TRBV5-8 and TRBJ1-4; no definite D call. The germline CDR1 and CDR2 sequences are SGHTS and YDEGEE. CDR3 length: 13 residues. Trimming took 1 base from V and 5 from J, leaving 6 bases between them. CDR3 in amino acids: CASSLSRNEKLFF. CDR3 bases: TGTGCCAGCAGCTTGAGTCGGAATGAAAAACTGTTTTTT.